This T cell receptor (beta chain) was obtained from a study of OX40 agonist ivuxolimab in advanced cancers. Study-level results: Blood T cells, both CD4+ and CD8+, expanded clonally by week 6 at 0.1 to 3.0 mg/kg.

In the case of this clone: Its target is unknown.

Blood draws occurred at baseline, cycle 4 day 1, and cycle 7 day 1. CDR3 length: 15 residues. V shed 5 bases and J 2 bases; nucleotides not matched to a gene: 8. Germline loops: CDR1 SGHRS, CDR2 YFSETQ. Sequencing was performed with immunoSEQ multiplex PCR; in TCRdb, only in-frame clones are kept and a portion is missing. There are over 25,000 clones in the sample; roughly 80% occur only once, and roughly 21% lies in the top ten. Sequences were derived from CD4+ or CD8+ T cells sorted from blood, sampled in a trial of the OX40 agonist ivuxolimab. The J gene is TRBJ2-7, the V gene TRBV5-1; 9 bases align to TRBD2. This clonotype was sampled from an adult with an advanced solid tumor such as melanoma, head and neck, liver or kidney cancer. The CDR3 protein is CASSSTSGFTYEQYF. DNA of the CDR3: TGCGCCAGCAGTTCGACTAGCGGCTTTACCTACGAGCAGTACTTC.